The next 26 T cell receptor beta chains were all read from a single sample in a study of T cell changes during pregnancy in multiple sclerosis. Libraries were prepared by immunoSEQ multiplex PCR; TCRdb keeps only in-frame clonotypes and omits some of them. The sample yields about 18,000 clones, approximately 87% seen once. The sequencing here drew on CD8+ T cells from peripheral blood mononuclear cells, taken after pregnancy. The receptors shown here come from a female donor with multiple sclerosis, enrolled in a pregnancy study.

The chain recombines TRBV19 with TRBJ2-7; TRBD2 aligns across 10 bases. Germline CDR1 is LNHDA and CDR2 is SQIVND (reference sequence). The trim removed 5 bases at V and 3 bases at J, leaving 7 bases unmatched. This CDR3 has 15 residues. CDR3 in amino acids: CASSPTSGAFYEQYF. CDR3 sequence (DNA): TGTGCCAGTAGTCCTACTAGCGGGGCCTTCTACGAGCAGTACTTC.

J is TRBJ2-7 and V is TRBV28, with D possibly matching TRBD2 (6 bases). The germline V gene has CDR1 MDHEN and CDR2 SYDVKM. V shed 5 bases and J shed 6 bases, with 14 bases lying between them. The CDR3 is made up of 13 amino acids. The CDR3 protein is CASSRPGGVEQYF. As DNA, the CDR3 is TGTGCCAGCAGTCGGCCCGGGGGAGTCGAGCAGTACTTC.

This clone was observed a single time. The chain has TRBV5-8 and TRBJ2-1, with D uncertain. The V end was cut by 0 bases, the J end by 3 bases, with 4 bases between. Germline V gene data show CDR1 as SGHTS and CDR2 as YDEGEE. The CDR3 is 13 amino acids. The CDR3, as DNA: TGTGCCAGCAGCTTGGCATTCTACAATGAGCAGTTCTTC. This codes for CASSLAFYNEQFF.

This chain connects TRBV19 to TRBJ1-1, with a weak D call TRBD1 (6 bases). The CDR3 runs to 18 residues. CDR1 is LNHDA and CDR2 is SQIVND in the germline V gene (reference sequence). The V and J ends lost 4 bases and 0 bases respectively, with 21 bases between them. The CDR3 sequence is CASSTYRATGIMNTEAFF. The CDR3 DNA follows: TGTGCCAGTAGTACATACAGGGCCACGGGGATCATGAACACTGAAGCTTTCTTT.

J is TRBJ2-1 and V is TRBV7-3, with TRBD2 identical over 7 bases. This CDR3 spans 12 amino acids. The ends lost 5 bases at V and 10 bases at J; junction bases unmatched: 5. Germline V gives CDR1 SGHTA, CDR2 FQGTGA. Here the CDR3 DNA reads TGTGCCAGCAGCATTCAAGCGGGAGAGCAGTTCTTC. It yields the protein CASSIQAGEQFF. The full variable domain, rest sourced from reference TRBV7-3 and TRBJ2-1, is GAGVSQTPSNKVTEKGKYVELRCDPISGHTALYWYRQSLGQGPEFLIYFQGTGAADDSGLPNDRFFAVRPEGSVSTLKIQRTERGDSAVYLCASSIQAGEQFFGPGTRLTVL.

The J gene is TRBJ2-7, the V gene TRBV27; tentative D call: TRBD2 (6 bases). Germline CDR1 and CDR2: MNHEY and SMNVEV (reference sequence). This CDR3 has 14 residues. The V end lost 6 bases, the J end lost 1 base, and 13 bases lay between the germline ends. The CDR3 spells CASRTLGGSYEQYF. The CDR3 DNA reads as TGTGCCAGCAGAACCCTGGGGGGATCCTACGAGCAGTACTTC.

The chain links TRBV10-2 to TRBJ2-3; 7 positions match TRBD2. Per germline, CDR1 WSHSY and CDR2 SAAADI. The CDR3 is 14 residues long. V shed 2 bases and J 6 bases; nucleotides not matched to a gene: 5. In DNA, the CDR3 is TGCGCCAGCAGTGAGATGATAGCGGGTGATACGCAGTATTTT. Translated: CASSEMIAGDTQYF.

The CDR3 region has the DNA TGTGCCATCAGTAGTCAGGGGAGCTCTGGAAACACCATATATTTT. It codes for CAISSQGSSGNTIYF. This chain links TRBV10-3 with TRBJ1-3, with D tentatively TRBD1 (6 bases). CDR1 is ENHRY, CDR2 SYGVKD, per germline. Trimming cost V 5 bases and J 0 bases, with 11 bases left between them. CDR3 length: 15 residues.

The V and J genes are TRBV4-3 and TRBJ2-3; tentatively, D is TRBD1 (5 bases). V was trimmed by 0 bases and J by 5 bases, leaving 18 bases between them. The CDR3 length is 17 residues. CDR1 is LGHNA and CDR2 is YSLEER in the germline V gene. CDR3 in DNA: TGCGCCAGCAGCCAAGACAGGAGCCAGGGCGGCGGAGATACGCAGTATTTT. Residues: CASSQDRSQGGGDTQYF.

This clone came up a few times. The V and J genes are TRBV6-4 and TRBJ2-3; 8 bases line up with TRBD2. In germline, CDR1 is MRHNA, CDR2 SNTAGT. V was clipped by 4 bases and J by 0 bases; unmatched bases: 3. There are 15 residues in the CDR3. The CDR3: CASSAIAGSTDTQYF. CDR3 DNA sequence: TGTGCCAGCAGTGCAATAGCGGGGAGCACAGATACGCAGTATTTT.

This rearrangement joins TRBV7-6 to TRBJ2-7; weak D call: TRBD2 (6 bases). The CDR3 loop spans 14 amino acids. Trimming shortened V by 4 bases and J by 5 bases, and 15 bases separated the two germline ends. Germline CDR1 SGHVS, CDR2 FNYEAQ. This CDR3 reads CASSSLGGINEQYF. The CDR3 coding sequence is TGTGCCAGCAGCTCCCTCGGAGGGATAAACGAGCAGTACTTC.

This clone was observed once. The V and J genes are TRBV5-5 and TRBJ1-1, with TRBD1 matching over 9 bases. This CDR3 has 14 amino acids. The junction had 6 bases not matched to a gene; V was cut back by 4 bases and J by 5 bases. Germline V lookup: CDR1 SGHKS, CDR2 YYEKEE (reference sequence). In nucleotides, the CDR3 is TGTGCCAGCAGCCCGACAGGGGGTTTGACTGAAGCTTTCTTT. Protein: CASSPTGGLTEAFF.

This CDR3 is CASSLAPGQGTYEQYF. Written as DNA, the CDR3 is TGTGCCAGCAGCTTAGCTCCGGGACAGGGTACCTACGAGCAGTACTTC. The V call is TRBV7-9, the J call TRBJ2-5, with 9 bases lining up with TRBD1. The better agreement between TRBJ2-7 and the DNA end casts doubt on the J call. The CDR3 spans 16 residues. CDR1 and CDR2 (germline): SEHNR, FQNEAQ (reference sequence).

This clone came up once. The chain is built from TRBV19 and TRBJ1-5, with D possibly TRBD1 on 6 matching bases. Trimming shortened V by 4 bases and J by 4 bases, and 14 bases separated the two germline ends. The CDR3 consists of 15 residues. Germline assignment: CDR1 LNHDA and CDR2 SQIVND (reference sequence). The chain's CDR3 is CASSTPTGPNQPQHF. The CDR3, as DNA: TGTGCCAGTAGTACTCCGACAGGTCCTAATCAGCCCCAGCATTTT.

V gene TRBV4-3 combines with J gene TRBJ1-2; D remains unclear. Per the germline V gene, CDR1 is LGHNA and CDR2 is YSLEER. V dropped 0 bases and J dropped 2 bases, with 4 bases sitting between them. There are 13 residues in the CDR3. CDR3 sequence (DNA): TGCGCCAGCAGCCAAGACCTAAACTATGGCTACACCTTC. This gives the protein CASSQDLNYGYTF.

The chain couples TRBV5-6 to TRBJ2-7; 7 nucleotides line up with TRBD2. The CDR3 totals 12 residues. Germline-derived CDR1 and CDR2 are SGHDT and YYEEEE. J gave up 4 bases and V 5 bases, and 3 bases lay outside the gene matches. CDR3 residues: CASRGGSYEQYF. CDR3 sequence (DNA): TGTGCCAGCAGGGGCGGGAGTTACGAGCAGTACTTC.

This chain links TRBV6-5 with TRBJ2-5, with D unclear. Germline CDR1 and CDR2: MNHEY and SVGAGI. The CDR3 length is 14 residues. V lost 4 bases and J 5 bases, leaving 14 bases between the germline ends. As DNA, the CDR3 is TGTGCCAGCAGTTTGACTGGAAGGTGGGAGACCCAGTACTTC. Amino acids: CASSLTGRWETQYF.

The chain links TRBV4-3 to TRBJ1-5; D might be TRBD1 (5 bases). The germline CDR1 and CDR2 sequences are LGHNA and YSLEER. V dropped 2 bases and J dropped 5 bases, with 13 bases sitting between them. The CDR3 consists of 15 residues. CDR3 sequence: CASSQFHRSDQPQHF. The DNA of the CDR3 is TGCGCCAGCAGCCAATTCCACAGGTCCGATCAGCCCCAGCATTTT.

The chain is built from TRBV12-5 and TRBJ2-1; maybe TRBD1 (5 bases). In germline, CDR1 is LGHNT, CDR2 FRNRAP. This CDR3 region has 13 residues. Between the trimmed V and J ends, which lost 10 bases and 0 bases, there was a span of 10 bases. CDR3 sequence: CATTVSSYNEQFF. The CDR3 coding sequence is TGTGCTACGACAGTTAGCTCCTACAATGAGCAGTTCTTC.

This clone was observed a single time. This chain links TRBV10-3 with TRBJ1-2; no reliable D call. The CDR3 spans 13 residues. The V gene lost 0 bases and the J gene lost 4 bases, with 6 bases spanning the gap. Looked up from germline, CDR1 is ENHRY and CDR2 is SYGVKD. CDR3 nucleotide sequence: TGTGCCATCAGTGAGTCGGCCAGCTATGGCTACACCTTC. Translating gives CAISESASYGYTF.

CDR3 in DNA: TGTGCCAGCAGCGTAGCCGGCCGGGAGTCCTACAATGAGCAGTTCTTC. It codes for CASSVAGRESYNEQFF. V is TRBV11-3 and J is TRBJ2-1, with a tentative D call TRBD2 (6 bases). Germline V CDR1 and CDR2: SGHNT, YENEEA. This CDR3 comprises 16 residues. The ends were cut back, 5 bases at V and 1 base at J, with 15 bases in the middle.

This chain connects TRBV9 to TRBJ2-2; 7 nucleotides agree with TRBD2. CDR1 and CDR2 from the germline V gene are SGDLS and YYNGEE. The CDR3 spans 13 residues. The junction had 6 bases not matched to a gene; V was cut back by 7 bases and J by 6 bases. CDR3 nucleotide sequence: TGTGCCAGCGGGGGGGAGGGGCCCGGGGAGCTGTTTTTT. The encoded protein is CASGGEGPGELFF.

In its sample, this clone was seen once. The chain employs TRBV28 and TRBJ2-3; D call uncertain. Germline loops: CDR1 MDHEN, CDR2 SYDVKM. The CDR3 runs to 13 residues. Trimming shortened V by 8 bases and J by 5 bases, and 14 bases separated the two germline ends. The CDR3 nucleotides are TGTGCCAGCGCCTATGTCCGGGTAGATACGCAGTATTTT. It yields the protein CASAYVRVDTQYF.

The chain couples TRBV9 to TRBJ1-1; D is undetermined. The CDR3 length is 15 residues. In germline, CDR1 is SGDLS, CDR2 YYNGEE. V dropped 5 bases and J dropped 3 bases, with 17 bases sitting between them. The CDR3 nucleotides read TGTGCCAGCAGAAACGGAGAGGGTTTGCACACTGAAGCTTTCTTT. Translation: CASRNGEGLHTEAFF.

The V call is TRBV4-2, the J call TRBJ2-7; a possible D gene is TRBD2 (5 bases). V lost 0 bases and J 4 bases, leaving 13 bases between the germline ends. Germline V gene sequence: CDR1 LGHNA, CDR2 YNFKEQ. The length of the CDR3 is 15 residues. As DNA, the CDR3 is TGTGCCAGCAGCCAAGATGTTAGCGTTACGTACGAGCAGTACTTC. Translation gives CASSQDVSVTYEQYF.

This rearrangement joins TRBV27 to TRBJ2-7; tentative D call: TRBD2 (7 bases). This CDR3 is built from 15 residues. V was cut by 0 bases and J by 2 bases, with 11 bases left in between. Germline V gives CDR1 MNHEY, CDR2 SMNVEV (reference sequence). The DNA of the CDR3 is TGTGCCAGCAGTTTATCTGGCGGGGGCCCCTACGAGCAGTACTTC. This codes for CASSLSGGGPYEQYF.